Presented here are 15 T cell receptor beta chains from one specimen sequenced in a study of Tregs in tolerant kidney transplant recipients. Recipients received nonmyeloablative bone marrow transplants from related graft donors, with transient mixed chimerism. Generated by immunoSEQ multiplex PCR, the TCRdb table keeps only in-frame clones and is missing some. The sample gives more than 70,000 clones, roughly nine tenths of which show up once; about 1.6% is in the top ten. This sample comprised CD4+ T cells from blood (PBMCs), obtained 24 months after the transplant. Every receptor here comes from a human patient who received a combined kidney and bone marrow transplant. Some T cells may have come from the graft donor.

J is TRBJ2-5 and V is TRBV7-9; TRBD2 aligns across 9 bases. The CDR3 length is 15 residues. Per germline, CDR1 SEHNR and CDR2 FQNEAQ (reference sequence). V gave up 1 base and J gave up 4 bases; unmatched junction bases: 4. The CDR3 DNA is TGTGCCAGCAGCTTAGGTGGGACTAGCCGAGAGACCCAGTACTTC. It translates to CASSLGGTSRETQYF.

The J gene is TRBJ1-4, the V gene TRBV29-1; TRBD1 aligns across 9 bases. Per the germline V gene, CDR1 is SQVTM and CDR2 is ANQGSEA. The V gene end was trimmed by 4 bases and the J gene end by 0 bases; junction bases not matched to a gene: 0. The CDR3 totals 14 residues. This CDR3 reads CSVGQGATNEKLFF. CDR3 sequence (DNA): TGCAGCGTTGGACAGGGGGCAACTAATGAAAAACTGTTTTTT.

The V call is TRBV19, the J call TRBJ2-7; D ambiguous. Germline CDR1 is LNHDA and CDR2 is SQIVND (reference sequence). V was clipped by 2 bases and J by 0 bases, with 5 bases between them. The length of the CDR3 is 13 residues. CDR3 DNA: TGTGCCAGTAGTATACCCGGCTCCTACGAGCAGTACTTC. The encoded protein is CASSIPGSYEQYF. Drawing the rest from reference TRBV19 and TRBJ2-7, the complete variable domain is DGGITQSPKYLFRKEGQNVTLSCEQNLNHDAMYWYRQDPGQGLRLIYYSQIVNDFQKGDIAEGYSVSREKKESFPLTVTSAQKNPTAFYLCASSIPGSYEQYFGPGTRLTVT.

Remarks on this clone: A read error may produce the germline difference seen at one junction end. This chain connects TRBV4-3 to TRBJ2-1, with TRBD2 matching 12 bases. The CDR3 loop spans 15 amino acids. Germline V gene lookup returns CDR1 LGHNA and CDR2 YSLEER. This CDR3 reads CASSQDSWASGGAIF. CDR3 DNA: TGCGCCAGCAGCCAAGATTCATGGGCTAGCGGGGGGGCAATCTTC.

The CDR3 nucleotides are TGTGCCAGCAGCATTAGGGGCGGGGACTATGGCTACACCTTC. Residues: CASSIRGGDYGYTF. The chain joins TRBV11-3 to TRBJ1-2; weak D call: TRBD1 (5 bases). Germline CDR1 is SGHNT and CDR2 is YENEEA. CDR3 size: 14 residues. The ends were cut back, 5 bases at V and 3 bases at J, with 13 bases in the middle.

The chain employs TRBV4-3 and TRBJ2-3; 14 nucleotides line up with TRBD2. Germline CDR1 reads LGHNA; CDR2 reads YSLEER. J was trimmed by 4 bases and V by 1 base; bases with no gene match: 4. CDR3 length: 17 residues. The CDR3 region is CASSQVLTSGRADTQYF. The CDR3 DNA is TGCGCCAGCAGCCAAGTCCTGACTAGCGGGAGGGCAGATACGCAGTATTTT.

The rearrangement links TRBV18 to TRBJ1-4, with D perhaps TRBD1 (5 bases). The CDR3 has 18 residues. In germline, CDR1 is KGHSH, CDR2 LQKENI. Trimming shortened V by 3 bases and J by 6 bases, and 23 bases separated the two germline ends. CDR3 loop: CASSPAPLVGPLDEKLFF. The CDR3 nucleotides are TGTGCCAGCTCACCCGCACCCTTGGTGGGGCCCCTCGATGAAAAACTGTTTTTT.

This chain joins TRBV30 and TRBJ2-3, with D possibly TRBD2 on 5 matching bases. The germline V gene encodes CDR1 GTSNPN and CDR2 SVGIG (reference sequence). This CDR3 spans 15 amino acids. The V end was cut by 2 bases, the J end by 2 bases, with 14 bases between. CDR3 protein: CAWSLVGKFTDTQYF. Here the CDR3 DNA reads TGTGCCTGGAGTTTGGTCGGGAAATTCACAGATACGCAGTATTTT.

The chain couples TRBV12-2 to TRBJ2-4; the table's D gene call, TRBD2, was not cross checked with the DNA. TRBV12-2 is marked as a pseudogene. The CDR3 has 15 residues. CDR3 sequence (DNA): TGTGCAAGTCGCTCCTGGGGACTAGCGGGACGTGATCAGTACTTC. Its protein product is CASRSWGLAGRDQYF.

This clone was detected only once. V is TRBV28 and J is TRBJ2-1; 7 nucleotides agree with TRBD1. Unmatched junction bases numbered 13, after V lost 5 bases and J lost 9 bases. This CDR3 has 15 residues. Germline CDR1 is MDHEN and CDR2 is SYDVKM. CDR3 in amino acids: CASSPPPGQVGEQFF. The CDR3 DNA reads TGTGCCAGCAGTCCGCCACCCGGACAGGTCGGTGAGCAGTTCTTC.

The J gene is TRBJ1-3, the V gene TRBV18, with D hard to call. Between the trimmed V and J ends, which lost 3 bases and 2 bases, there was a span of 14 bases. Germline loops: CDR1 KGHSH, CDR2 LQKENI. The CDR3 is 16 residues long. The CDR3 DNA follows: TGTGCCAGCTCACCGGTATCGAGGGTAACTGGAAACACCATATATTTT. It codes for CASSPVSRVTGNTIYF.

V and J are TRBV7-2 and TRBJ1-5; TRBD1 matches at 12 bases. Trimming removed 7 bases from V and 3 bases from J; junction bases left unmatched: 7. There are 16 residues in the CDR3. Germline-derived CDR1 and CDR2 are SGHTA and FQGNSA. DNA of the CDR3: TGTGCCAGCACCCTAGGGGACAGGGGGCTCAATCAGCCCCAGCATTTT. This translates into CASTLGDRGLNQPQHF.

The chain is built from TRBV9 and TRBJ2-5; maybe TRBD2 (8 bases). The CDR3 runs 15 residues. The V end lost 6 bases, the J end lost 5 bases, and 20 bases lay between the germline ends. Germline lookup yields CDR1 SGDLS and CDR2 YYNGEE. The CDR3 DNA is TGTGCCAGCACCCCCGGGAGGGGGCCGTGGGAGACCCAGTACTTC. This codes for CASTPGRGPWETQYF.

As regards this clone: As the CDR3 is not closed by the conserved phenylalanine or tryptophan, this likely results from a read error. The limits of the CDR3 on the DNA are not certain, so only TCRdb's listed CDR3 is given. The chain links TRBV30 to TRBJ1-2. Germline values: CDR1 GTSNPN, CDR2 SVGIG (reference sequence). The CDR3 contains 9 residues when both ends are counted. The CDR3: CAWRSSDSG.

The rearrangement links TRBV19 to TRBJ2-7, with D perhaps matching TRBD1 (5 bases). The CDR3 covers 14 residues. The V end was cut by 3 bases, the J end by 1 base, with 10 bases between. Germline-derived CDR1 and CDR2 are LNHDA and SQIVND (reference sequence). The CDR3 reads CASSIPGQSYEQYF. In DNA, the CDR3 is TGTGCCAGTAGTATTCCAGGACAATCCTACGAGCAGTACTTC.